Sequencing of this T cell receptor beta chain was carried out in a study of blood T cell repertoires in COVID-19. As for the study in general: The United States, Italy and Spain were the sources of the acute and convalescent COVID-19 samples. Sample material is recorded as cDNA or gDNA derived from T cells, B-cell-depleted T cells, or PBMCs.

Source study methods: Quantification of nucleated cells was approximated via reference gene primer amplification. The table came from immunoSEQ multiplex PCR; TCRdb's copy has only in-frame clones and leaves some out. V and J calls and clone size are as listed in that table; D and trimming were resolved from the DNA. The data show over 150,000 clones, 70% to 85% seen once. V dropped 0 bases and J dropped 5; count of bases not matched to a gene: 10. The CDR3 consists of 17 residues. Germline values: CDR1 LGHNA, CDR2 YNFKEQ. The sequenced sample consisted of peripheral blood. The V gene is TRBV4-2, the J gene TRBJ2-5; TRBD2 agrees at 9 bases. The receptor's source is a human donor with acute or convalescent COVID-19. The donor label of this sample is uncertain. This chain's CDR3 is CASSQDQKASGAETQYF. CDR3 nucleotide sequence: TGTGCCAGCAGCCAAGATCAGAAAGCTAGCGGGGCGGAGACCCAGTACTTC.